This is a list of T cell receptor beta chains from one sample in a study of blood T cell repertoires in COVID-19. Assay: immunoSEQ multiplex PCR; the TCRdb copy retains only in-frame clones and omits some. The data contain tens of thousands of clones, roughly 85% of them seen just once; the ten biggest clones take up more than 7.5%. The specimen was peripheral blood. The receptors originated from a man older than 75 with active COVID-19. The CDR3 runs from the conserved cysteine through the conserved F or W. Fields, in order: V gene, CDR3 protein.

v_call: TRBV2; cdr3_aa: CASSGDRGYEQYF
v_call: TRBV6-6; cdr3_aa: CASSNPGTGTQPQHF
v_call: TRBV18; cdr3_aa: CASSPLTSGGGPSTDTQYF
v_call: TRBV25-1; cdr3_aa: CASSPLGGGAYDYGYTF
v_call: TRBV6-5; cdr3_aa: CASRLGLATDTQYF
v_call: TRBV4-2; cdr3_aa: CASSLSNRGWTEAFF
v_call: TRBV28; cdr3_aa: CASSLYLQGYGYTF
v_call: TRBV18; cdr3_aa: CASSIGQGNTEAFF
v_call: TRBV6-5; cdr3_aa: CASRPGQGAYEQYF
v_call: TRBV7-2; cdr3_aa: CASSSGANYGYTF
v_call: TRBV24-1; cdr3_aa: CATSGAGQTTDTQYF
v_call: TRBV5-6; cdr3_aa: CASRSASSDEQFF
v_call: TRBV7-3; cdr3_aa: CASREQGAQYTEAFF
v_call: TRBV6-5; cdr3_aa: CASSYQAGGNQPQHF
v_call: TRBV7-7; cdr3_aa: CASQRDRVTGELFF
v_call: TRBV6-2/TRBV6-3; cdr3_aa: CASSFNTGMGRSQYF
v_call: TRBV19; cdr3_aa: CASSTTPGAEKLFF